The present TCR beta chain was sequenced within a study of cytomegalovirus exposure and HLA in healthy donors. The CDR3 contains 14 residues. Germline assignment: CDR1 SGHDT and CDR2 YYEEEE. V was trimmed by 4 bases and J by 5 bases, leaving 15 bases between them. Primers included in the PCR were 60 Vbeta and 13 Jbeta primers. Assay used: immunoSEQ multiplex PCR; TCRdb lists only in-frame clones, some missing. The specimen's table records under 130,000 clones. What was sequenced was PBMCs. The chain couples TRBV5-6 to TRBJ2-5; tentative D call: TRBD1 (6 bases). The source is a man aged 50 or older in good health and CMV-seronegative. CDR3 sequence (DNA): TGTGCCAGCAGCCCACTGGGGGCGTGGGAGACCCAGTACTTC. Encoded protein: CASSPLGAWETQYF.